Listed here are 21 T cell receptor beta chains from one sample, sequenced in a study of T cells in Graves' hyperthyroidism and ophthalmopathy. Authors of the study amplified TCR beta CDR3 regions from RNA transcripts. Carried out on the TCR CDR3, a first-round RT-PCR used the HTBI primer set. TCRdb recomputed calls from the multiplex PCR reads with MiXCR, one row per CDR3 protein. Among hundreds of thousands of distinct CDR3 sequences listed, roughly 14% were seen once. The sequenced sample consisted of blood. The receptor set was obtained from a man aged 18 to 29 with Graves' ophthalmopathy.

This clonotype has a count of ten or more. The J gene is TRBJ2-3, the V gene TRBV29-1; the D gene could be TRBD1 or TRBD2 (5 bases each). Germline V gene sequence: CDR1 SQVTM, CDR2 ANQGSEA. The CDR3 is made up of 18 amino acids. V lost 5 bases, J lost 0 bases, and 24 bases lay in between. CDR3 loop: CSVQTFFSGPASTDTQYF. CDR3 in DNA: TGCAGCGTTCAAACCTTTTTTTCGGGGCCCGCGAGCACAGATACGCAGTATTTT.

The chain carries TRBV15 and TRBJ2-7; D not certain. This CDR3 is built from 12 residues. Trimming shortened V by 1 base and J by 7 bases, and 8 bases separated the two germline ends. Germline V gives CDR1 LNHNV, CDR2 YYDKDF (reference sequence). CDR3 protein: CATSRVGNEQYF. CDR3 coding DNA: TGTGCCACCAGCAGAGTGGGCAATGAGCAGTACTTC.

There are many counts of this clonotype. The chain has TRBV2 and TRBJ2-4; D gene unclear. V lost 4 bases and J lost 3, with 7 bases in between. From germline, CDR1 is SNHLY and CDR2 FYNNEI. The CDR3 has 13 residues. This chain's CDR3 is CASSAEVKNIQYF. For the CDR3, the DNA is TGTGCCAGCAGTGCCGAGGTCAAAAACATTCAGTACTTC. The full variable domain, in which reference TRBV2 and TRBJ2-4 provide the parts outside the CDR3, is EPEVTQTPSHQVTQMGQEVILRCVPISNHLYFYWYRQILGQKVEFLVSFYNNEISEKSEIFDDQFSVERPDGSNFTLKIRSTKLEDSAMYFCASSAEVKNIQYFGAGTRLSVL.

The rearrangement joins TRBV2 to TRBJ2-7; a weak D match, TRBD1 (5 bases). This CDR3 is built from 15 residues. Deletions cut 1 base from V and 3 bases from J, with 13 bases between. Germline V lookup: CDR1 SNHLY, CDR2 FYNNEI. The CDR3 spells CASSEGQGSIYEQYF. The CDR3 coding sequence is TGTGCCAGCAGTGAAGGGCAGGGCAGTATCTACGAGCAGTACTTC.

The chain combines TRBV18 with TRBJ2-5, with D unclear. CDR3 length: 15 residues. V was trimmed by 3 bases and J by 3 bases, leaving 14 bases between them. In germline, CDR1 is KGHSH, CDR2 LQKENI. CDR3 protein: CASSPQERHKETQYF. CDR3 nucleotides: TGTGCCAGCTCACCTCAGGAGAGACACAAAGAGACCCAGTACTTC.

V gene TRBV6-4 combines with J gene TRBJ1-1; no reliable D call. Germline V lookup: CDR1 MRHNA, CDR2 SNTAGT. The CDR3 spans 12 residues. V dropped 7 bases and J dropped 12 bases, with 18 bases sitting between them. CDR3 amino acids: CASMADGGLTFF. DNA for the CDR3: TGTGCCAGCATGGCGGACGGTGGGCTAACTTTCTTT.

The table lists this clonotype with many counts. The V gene is TRBV12-3 or TRBV12-4, the J gene TRBJ2-2; D is unclear. The CDR3 runs 14 residues. V shed 2 bases and J shed 1 base, with 5 bases lying between them. CDR3 residues: CASSLRVNTGELFF. CDR3 in DNA: TGTGCCAGCAGTTTACGGGTGAACACCGGGGAGCTGTTTTTT.

This clonotype has a count of ten or more. The chain links TRBV12-3 or TRBV12-4 to TRBJ2-2, with 9 bases identical to TRBD1. This CDR3 contains 14 residues. V lost 8 bases to trimming and J lost 6 bases; unmatched junction nucleotides: 7. CDR3 in DNA: TGTGCCAGCCGGGACAGGGTGTTTTCCGGGGAGCTGTTTTTT. Translating it yields CASRDRVFSGELFF.

The V gene is TRBV19, the J gene TRBJ2-1; TRBD1 aligns across 11 bases. The CDR3 contains 14 residues. The V and J ends lost 9 bases and 6 bases, in that order; junction bases with no gene match: 7. In germline, CDR1 is LNHDA, CDR2 SQIVND (reference sequence). In DNA, the CDR3 is TGTGCCAGCAGGACAGGGGGCGTCCCCAATGAGCAGTTCTTC. It specifies CASRTGGVPNEQFF.

A few counts support this clonotype. The gene calls are TRBV19 and TRBJ1-5; unclear D gene. Germline lookup yields CDR1 LNHDA and CDR2 SQIVND (reference sequence). This CDR3 has 14 amino acids. V dropped 6 bases and J dropped 0 bases, with 9 bases sitting between them. CDR3 DNA: TGTGCCAGTAGGGAAGAAATTAGCAATCAGCCCCAGCATTTT. Translated, it gives CASREEISNQPQHF.

This clonotype was found many times. The chain carries TRBV3-1 and TRBJ1-1; TRBD1 aligns across 10 bases. Unmatched junction bases numbered 3, after V lost 0 bases and J lost 5 bases. The CDR3 contains 15 residues. CDR1 LGHDT and CDR2 YNNKEL come from the germline V gene (reference sequence). CDR3 loop: CASSQERTGGTEAFF. The DNA for the CDR3 is TGTGCCAGCAGCCAAGAACGGACAGGGGGGACTGAAGCTTTCTTT.

This clonotype was detected only a few times. V is TRBV25-1 and J is TRBJ2-7; D uncertain. This CDR3 has 15 residues. Trimming took 5 bases from V and 2 from J, leaving 16 bases between them. In germline, CDR1 is MGHDK, CDR2 SYGVNS. The CDR3 DNA follows: TGTGCCAGCAGTCCACTGGTGGGGTTTCCCTACGAGCAGTACTTC. This encodes CASSPLVGFPYEQYF.

Many counts were recorded for this clonotype. The rearrangement joins TRBV13 to TRBJ2-7; 7 positions match TRBD1. Germline V gene sequence: CDR1 PRHDT, CDR2 FYEKMQ (reference sequence). The junction had 4 bases not matched to a gene; V was cut back by 2 bases and J by 3 bases. This CDR3 comprises 14 residues. The CDR3: CASSLRYRGYEQYF. CDR3 nucleotides: TGTGCCAGCAGCTTAAGGTACAGGGGCTACGAGCAGTACTTC.

The chain uses TRBV20-1 and TRBJ1-2; unclear D gene. V was cut by 0 bases and J by 8 bases, with 10 bases left in between. The germline V gene has CDR1 DFQATT and CDR2 SNEGSKA (reference sequence). The CDR3 length is 12 residues. The CDR3 spells CSARDLHLGYTF. CDR3 bases: TGCAGTGCTAGAGATCTACACTTAGGCTACACCTTC.

This clonotype was recorded many times. This chain uses TRBV12-3 or TRBV12-4 with TRBJ1-2, with D possibly being TRBD1 (5 bases). V lost 6 bases to trimming and J lost 5 bases, with 7 bases between them. The CDR3 loop spans 11 amino acids. The CDR3 loop reads CASRQGYGYTF. CDR3 bases: TGTGCCAGCAGGCAGGGTTATGGCTACACCTTC.

The V call is TRBV3-1, the J call TRBJ2-5; weak D call: TRBD2 (5 bases). V lost 1 base and J lost 5, with 17 bases in between. CDR3 length: 16 residues. Per the germline V gene, CDR1 is LGHDT and CDR2 is YNNKEL (reference sequence). In nucleotides, the CDR3 is TGTGCCAGCAGCCAAGGTTTGTTGACTATGACGGAGACCCAGTACTTC. This gives the protein CASSQGLLTMTETQYF.

Ten or more counts support this clonotype. The genes are TRBV12-3 or TRBV12-4 and TRBJ1-2; weak D call: TRBD1 (5 bases). The CDR3 covers 13 residues. Between the trimmed V and J ends, which lost 7 bases and 10 bases, there was a span of 19 bases. The CDR3 region has the DNA TGTGCCAGCAACATCAACGGGGGAGGAGACTACACCTTC. Translated, it gives CASNINGGGDYTF.

This sequence joins TRBV4-2 and TRBJ2-1; possibly TRBD1 or TRBD2 for D (6 bases each). Germline values: CDR1 LGHNA, CDR2 YNFKEQ. The CDR3 is made up of 12 amino acids. V was trimmed by 7 bases and J by 10 bases, leaving 14 bases between them. The chain's CDR3 is CASTEGGREQFF. The CDR3 DNA reads TGTGCCAGCACCGAGGGGGGCCGGGAGCAGTTCTTC.

This clonotype has just a few counts. CDR3 DNA sequence: TGTGCCAGCAGCGTAGCTGGACAGGGGGCATCTGAAGCTTTCTTT. Translated, it gives CASSVAGQGASEAFF. V gene TRBV9 combines with J gene TRBJ1-1; 11 nucleotides agree with TRBD1. The CDR3 runs 15 residues. The trim removed 0 bases at V and 6 bases at J, leaving 4 bases unmatched. Germline CDR1 is SGDLS and CDR2 is YYNGEE.

This chain links TRBV2 with TRBJ2-3; D remains unclear. CDR1 and CDR2 (germline): SNHLY, FYNNEI. The V and J ends lost 10 bases and 2 bases respectively, with 13 bases between them. The CDR3 totals 13 residues. In DNA form, the CDR3 reads TGTGCCACCAGCTTTGCGCCCACAGATACGCAGTATTTT. The encoded protein is CATSFAPTDTQYF.

V and J are TRBV5-4 and TRBJ1-1; 10 nucleotides agree with TRBD1. The CDR3 is 15 residues long. The V and J ends lost 4 bases and 5 bases, in that order; junction bases with no gene match: 8. The germline V gene encodes CDR1 SGHNT and CDR2 YYREEE (reference sequence). CDR3 DNA: TGTGCCAGCAGCCCACCGGGACAGGGGTGGACTGAAGCTTTCTTT. The encoded protein is CASSPPGQGWTEAFF.